This is a list of T cell receptor beta chains from one sample in a study of monozygotic twins with inflammatory bowel disease. TCRdb re-called the 5' RACE reads, yielding one record per CDR3 amino acid sequence without DNA. This listing includes about 210,000 distinct CDR3 sequences. Sample: blood. The receptors originated from a human donor with ulcerative colitis or Crohn's disease, or a healthy co-twin of an affected twin (not recorded which). The CDR3 runs from the conserved cysteine through the conserved F or W.

V,J,CDR3
TRBV29-1,TRBJ2-3,CSVVRLLGQSTDTQYF
TRBV7-8,TRBJ1-5,CASSLVAPNQPQHF
TRBV3-1,TRBJ1-3,CASSPGLTSGNTIYF
TRBV20-1,TRBJ1-5,CSARGRNQPQHF
TRBV7-2,TRBJ1-1,CASSLVKNTEAFF
TRBV19,TRBJ2-4,CASSHRGQGIQYF
TRBV7-9,TRBJ1-5,CASSLATGSELGPQHF
TRBV5-1,TRBJ2-2,CASRGGDANTGELFF
TRBV24-1,TRBJ2-3,CATSDLGTGETDTQYF
TRBV6-1,TRBJ2-2,CASNQGAGTGELFF
TRBV12-3/TRBV12-4,TRBJ2-1,CASSSVWSYNEQFF
TRBV5-1,TRBJ1-2,CASSLQTGGDGYTF
TRBV12-3/TRBV12-4,TRBJ1-2,CASSLEGRRMGF
TRBV7-3,TRBJ1-6,CASSPGTANSPLHF
TRBV29-1,TRBJ2-2,CSVGNKGQGAGELFF
TRBV3-1,TRBJ1-5,CASSQGRASNQPQHF
TRBV20-1,TRBJ2-5,CSARDLAPRRQETQYF
TRBV21-1,TRBJ1-6,CASSKARGRYSPLHF
TRBV20-1,TRBJ1-5,CSAVRQGANQPQHF
TRBV18,TRBJ1-5,CASSPRDTNQPQHF
TRBV3-1,TRBJ2-1,CASSQEGGLHEQFF
TRBV5-1,TRBJ2-6,CASSSSDSGANVLTF
TRBV5-1,TRBJ2-7,CASSGLGQVRPYEQYF
TRBV5-1,TRBJ2-5,CASSLGISGQETQYF
TRBV5-1,TRBJ1-1,CASKYTGSTEAFF
TRBV12-3/TRBV12-4,TRBJ1-1,CASSFDLNTEAFF
TRBV12-3/TRBV12-4,TRBJ1-5,CASTKGHQPQHF
TRBV20-1,TRBJ2-3,CSARSLGYTDTQYF
TRBV15,TRBJ2-1,CATSRDQVSNEQFF
TRBV5-4,TRBJ2-4,CASSLQQGLAKNIQYF
TRBV7-9,TRBJ2-2,CASSSLDRPLAGELFF
TRBV3-1,TRBJ1-3,CASSAPLSSGNTIYF
TRBV7-9,TRBJ2-1,CASSSLGGPSYNEQFF
TRBV7-2,TRBJ1-1,CASSPVFRVRNTEAFF
TRBV2,TRBJ1-2,CASKAGTVDSNYGYTF
TRBV7-2,TRBJ2-7,CASSEHLGYEQYF
TRBV5-5,TRBJ1-2,CASSWRGYGYTF
TRBV15,TRBJ2-7,CATSRDPGRTGGQQYF
TRBV6-1,TRBJ1-3,CASSAQTGYSGNTIYF
TRBV29-1,TRBJ1-1,CSVVAQNMNTEAFF
TRBV6-1,TRBJ2-5,CASSSGTRQETQYF
TRBV4-1,TRBJ2-7,CASSLTRVAGEQYF